This T cell receptor (beta chain) was captured by sequencing in a study of T cells in Graves' hyperthyroidism and ophthalmopathy. Hyperthyroidism was newly diagnosed in patients aged 18 to 65 (duration under 2 months). Ahead of any ophthalmopathy symptoms, the blood sample was obtained at the first diagnosis of hyperthyroidism. Using around 10 ml of fresh peripheral blood, PBMCs were prepared. Using RNA transcripts as the source, TCR beta CDR3 regions were amplified. HTBI primers drove first-round RT-PCR of the TCR CDR3. In TCRdb, the multiplex PCR reads were re-called with MiXCR into one record per CDR3 protein. The sample records 280,000 or so distinct CDR3 sequences, 25% to 30% being singletons. This clonotype was seen ten or more times. V was cut by 3 bases and J by 3 bases, with 9 bases left in between. The CDR3 has 12 residues. Looked up from germline, CDR1 is DFQATT and CDR2 is SNEGSKA (reference sequence).

This clonotype was obtained from a man aged 40-49 years with Graves' hyperthyroidism that later progressed to Graves' ophthalmopathy. Sequenced sample: blood. The rearrangement links TRBV20-1 to TRBJ2-7; D uncertain. In DNA form, the CDR3 reads TGCAGTGCTAGCGGAGAGTACTACGAGCAGTACTTC. As protein: CSASGEYYEQYF.